A selection of T cell receptor beta chains follows, all from one sample in a study of CD8 T cells in Susac syndrome. MiXCR was run by TCRdb on the immunoSEQ multiplex PCR reads, yielding one entry per CDR3 protein. The profile shows about 280,000 distinct CDR3 sequences, 70% to 90% of them singletons. The sequenced sample consisted of CD8+ T cells from PBMCs. Receptors originate from a human donor with multiple sclerosis. CDR3s include the opening cysteine and the closing phenylalanine or tryptophan. The D gene is left open where the match is weak. Clone size is stated in some rows and not others, as once, few, many or a class when expanded.

j_gene | abundance | v_gene | d_gene | CDR3aa | CDR3nt
TRBJ2-7 | few | TRBV7-6 | . | CASSLRGGEQYF | TGTGCCAGCAGCTTACGAGGGGGCGAGCAGTACTTC
TRBJ2-7 | . | TRBV6-4 | TRBD2 | CASSPGGSGDPLEQYF | TGTGCCAGCAGCCCCGGAGGGAGCGGGGACCCTCTCGAGCAGTACTTC
TRBJ1-6 | . | TRBV10-3 | . | CAISESISSNSPLHF | TGTGCCATCAGTGAGTCGATCAGCAGTAATTCACCCCTCCACTTT
TRBJ2-1 | . | TRBV28 | TRBD2 | CAGTSGRGSNDEQFF | TGTGCCGGGACTAGCGGGAGGGGCTCTAACGATGAGCAGTTCTTC
TRBJ2-5 | . | TRBV13 | . | CASSLAAGPETQYF | TGTGCCAGCAGCTTAGCGGCAGGGCCAGAGACCCAGTACTTC
TRBJ2-7 | . | TRBV9 | . | CASSVELESYEQYF | TGTGCCAGCAGCGTAGAACTGGAGTCCTACGAGCAGTACTTC
TRBJ2-2 | . | TRBV27 | . | CASSFSRDTGELFF | TGTGCCAGCAGTTTCAGCCGGGACACCGGGGAGCTGTTTTTT
TRBJ2-1 | . | TRBV28 | . | CASSLDGDEQFF | TGTGCCAGCAGTTTAGACGGGGATGAGCAGTTCTTC
TRBJ1-5 | . | TRBV28 | . | CASSPIRGNQPRHF | TGTGCCAGCAGTCCCATCAGGGGTAATCAGCCCCGGCATTTT
TRBJ2-7 | . | TRBV25-1 | . | CASSEWAGPGYEQYF | TGTGCCAGCAGTGAATGGGCAGGCCCCGGGTACGAGCAGTACTTC
TRBJ2-7 | . | TRBV5-1 | . | CASSSNRHPYEQYF | TGCGCCAGCAGCTCCAACCGACACCCCTACGAGCAGTACTTC
TRBJ2-3 | . | TRBV6-2/TRBV6-3 | . | CASSAYYRDTQYF | TGTGCCAGCAGCGCCTATTATCGGGATACGCAGTATTTT
TRBJ2-7 | once | TRBV9 | TRBD1 | CASSLLDRGREQYF | TGTGCCAGCAGCTTACTAGACAGGGGGCGCGAGCAGTACTTC
TRBJ1-4 | . | TRBV28 | . | CASSRGLNEKLFF | TGTGCCAGCAGCCGGGGTCTTAATGAAAAACTGTTTTTT